The 7 T cell receptor beta chains below come from one sample, sequenced in a study of shared clonotypes between healthy human individuals. Produced via immunoSEQ multiplex PCR; TCRdb's table is partial and in-frame only. The sample contains about 1.5 million clones, roughly 98% of which appear only once. The sequenced sample consisted of naive CD4+ T cells sorted from blood. As to subset: CD45RA+ positively selected. The receptors were gathered from a man between 25 and 39 years old in good health.

The rearrangement joins TRBV6-1 to TRBJ2-7, with 8 bases identical to TRBD1. Germline V gene data show CDR1 as MNHNS and CDR2 as SASEGT. CDR3 size: 12 residues. V shed 7 bases, J shed 13 bases, and the junction held 12 bases outside the gene matches. CDR3 sequence (DNA): TGTGCCAGCATCTACCATAGGACAGGGTGTTACTTC. It yields the protein CASIYHRTGCYF.

The genes are TRBV7-2 and TRBJ1-2; TRBD1 is a possible D gene (5 bases). The CDR3 extends over 14 amino acids. Germline values: CDR1 SGHTA, CDR2 FQGNSA. Trimming stripped 2 bases from V and 1 base from J, with 8 bases between. CDR3 amino acids: CASSLLQGNYGYTF. Written as DNA, the CDR3 is TGTGCCAGCAGCTTACTGCAGGGTAACTATGGCTACACCTTC.

The chain is built from TRBV19 and TRBJ1-2; TRBD1 matches at 8 bases. Losses at the gene ends were 5 bases for V and 3 bases for J; bases not matched to a gene: 5. Germline CDR1 is LNHDA and CDR2 is SQIVND (reference sequence). The CDR3 contains 14 residues. Here the CDR3 reads CASSDQGADYGYTF. The CDR3 bases are TGTGCCAGTAGTGACCAGGGGGCAGACTATGGCTACACCTTC. The full variable domain, completed using reference TRBV19 and TRBJ1-2, is DGGITQSPKYLFRKEGQNVTLSCEQNLNHDAMYWYRQDPGQGLRLIYYSQIVNDFQKGDIAEGYSVSREKKESFPLTVTSAQKNPTAFYLCASSDQGADYGYTFGSGTRLTVV.

This clone was seen only once. The CDR3, as DNA: TGCGCCAGCAGCCAAGACCGGGAGTACAATGAGCAGTTCTTC. This sequence encodes CASSQDREYNEQFF. The chain employs TRBV4-1 and TRBJ2-1; possible D gene TRBD2, 6 bases. The length of the CDR3 is 14 residues. Trimming stripped 0 bases from V and 4 bases from J, with 7 bases between. Germline V gives CDR1 MGHRA, CDR2 YSYEKL.

This chain uses TRBV21-1 with TRBJ2-7. TRBV21-1 is described as a pseudogene. The CDR3 has 12 residues. CDR3: CASSKGGREQYF. The DNA for the CDR3 is TGTGCCAGCAGCAAAGGTGGACGGGAGCAGTACTTC.

The chain couples TRBV9 to TRBJ2-3, with D possibly TRBD1 on 5 matching bases. The germline V gene encodes CDR1 SGDLS and CDR2 YYNGEE. V was clipped by 0 bases and J by 3 bases, with 14 bases between them. The CDR3 spans 16 residues. CDR3 sequence reads: CASSVGLAQGTDTQYF. DNA for the CDR3: TGTGCCAGCAGCGTAGGGTTGGCGCAGGGAACAGATACGCAGTATTTT.

The chain uses TRBV28 and TRBJ2-7; D call uncertain. V was shortened by 6 bases and J by 2 bases, with 11 bases between the two germline ends. Germline values: CDR1 MDHEN, CDR2 SYDVKM. CDR3 length: 13 amino acids. The CDR3 reads CASSPTATYEQYF. CDR3 nucleotide sequence: TGTGCCAGCAGCCCCACAGCTACCTACGAGCAGTACTTC.